The sequence of this T cell receptor beta chain was determined in a study of immune heterogeneity within non-small cell lung tumors. Study information: The tumors comprised a few squamous cell carcinomas, some ten non-squamous carcinomas and 1 not otherwise specified.

Amplifying TCR beta CDR3 involved multiplex PCR carried out with 32 V and 13 J primers. Each CDR3 protein is one row after TCRdb ran MiXCR on the multiplex PCR reads. This table holds about 5,700 distinct CDR3 sequences, under 25% found once. The template for each sample was around 540 ng of genomic DNA, which had been extracted from bulk tumor tissue. Several far-apart biopsies were taken per primary tumor during surgery. Enrolled individuals presented with untreated, newly diagnosed non-small cell lung cancer and received curative surgery. Having surgery with curative intent, the donors were patients newly diagnosed with non-small cell lung cancer. In its sample, this clonotype ranks as medium-sized. The target antigen is unknown. The CDR3 extends over 14 amino acids. Trimming took off 3 bases at V and 7 bases at J, with 14 bases between the two ends. CDR1 and CDR2 from the germline V gene are SGHRS and YFSETQ.

Study outcomes and limitations: Identical dominant CDR3 beta clonotypes showed recurrence across tumor sites within a patient, and site-unique high-frequency clones were also present.

This rearrangement joins TRBV5-1 to TRBJ2-1; D gene ambiguous. This clonotype was obtained from a woman in her sixties or seventies with non-small cell lung cancer. The sample comprised lung tumor tissue. For the CDR3, the DNA is TGCGCCAGCAGCTCGCCATTGGTGACTAATGAGCAGTTCTTC. Protein: CASSSPLVTNEQFF.